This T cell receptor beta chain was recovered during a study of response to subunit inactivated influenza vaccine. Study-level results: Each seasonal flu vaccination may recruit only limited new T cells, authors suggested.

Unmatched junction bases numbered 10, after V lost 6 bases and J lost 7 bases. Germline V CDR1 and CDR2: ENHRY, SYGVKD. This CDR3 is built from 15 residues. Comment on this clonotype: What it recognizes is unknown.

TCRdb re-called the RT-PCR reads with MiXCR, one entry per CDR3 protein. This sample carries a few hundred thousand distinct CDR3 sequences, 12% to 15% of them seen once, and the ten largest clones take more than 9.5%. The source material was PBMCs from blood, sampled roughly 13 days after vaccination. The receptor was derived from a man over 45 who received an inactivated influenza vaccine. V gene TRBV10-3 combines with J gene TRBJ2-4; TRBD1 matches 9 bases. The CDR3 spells CAISEGQGIRNIQYF. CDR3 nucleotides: TGTGCCATCAGCGAAGGACAGGGGATCAGGAACATTCAGTACTTC.